The clone carrying this TCR beta chain was recorded at least ten times. The source of the sample is a study of early T cells in non-severe SARS-CoV-2 infection. The overall study: It was bulk RNA from unsorted whole blood that was sequenced, and the chains were unpaired.

TCRdb ran MiXCR on the 5' RACE reads and lists one entry per CDR3 protein. The sample gives around 77,000 distinct CDR3 sequences, 9.5% to 13% of which show up once; 6% to 8% is in the top ten. Germline V CDR1 and CDR2: DFQATT, SNEGSKA (reference sequence). V shed 4 bases and J 5 bases; nucleotides not matched to a gene: 5. The CDR3 length is 13 residues. The TCR comes from an adult who was a healthcare worker with PCR-confirmed SARS-CoV-2 infection or an uninfected control (not recorded which). The source material was whole blood, sampled at baseline. The V and J genes are TRBV20-1 and TRBJ1-2, with 9 bases that match TRBD1. This chain's CDR3 is CSATQGASYGYTF. The CDR3 DNA reads as TGCAGTGCTACACAGGGGGCGAGTTATGGCTACACCTTC.